This T cell receptor beta chain was recorded in a study of CD4+ T cells in melanoma. Sequencing was performed with immunoSEQ multiplex PCR; in TCRdb, only in-frame clones are kept and a portion is missing. The data show about 10,000 clones, 50% to 75% seen once. The V segment lost 3 bases and the J segment 8 bases; nucleotides outside the gene matches: 10. Germline V gene lookup returns CDR1 WNHNN and CDR2 SYGVQD (reference sequence). The CDR3 has 15 residues. The chain recombines TRBV10-1 with TRBJ1-1; TRBD1 aligns across 9 bases. Sequencing input: cells from a culture (not recorded whether cultured in vitro). The receptor's source is a human donor with melanoma. The CDR3 DNA reads as TGCGCCAGCAGTGAATCCGGGACAGGGATTCAGGAAGCTTTCTTT. It yields the protein CASSESGTGIQEAFF.